The rows below give T cell receptor beta chains drawn from one sample of a study of cytomegalovirus exposure and HLA in healthy donors. Clones were sequenced by immunoSEQ multiplex PCR, and TCRdb holds only the in-frame ones, with some missing. The sample includes hundreds of thousands of clones, 82% of them seen just once. Sequences were obtained from PBMCs. Receptors were obtained from a man aged 35-49 years in good health and CMV-seropositive. CDR3s include the opening cysteine and the closing phenylalanine or tryptophan. A D gene is named only where the DNA matches it firmly. Rows give clone size only sometimes, using once, few, many, or a class for an expanded clone.

-	TRBD2	TRBV12-5	TRBJ2-7	CASRTSGIGEQYF	TGTGCTAGTCGGACTAGCGGGATAGGCGAGCAGTACTTC
-	TRBD1	TRBV18	TRBJ1-5	CASSLSGTGGTNQPQHF	TGTGCCAGCTCACTATCCGGGACAGGGGGTACCAATCAGCCCCAGCATTTT
-	-	TRBV6-1	TRBJ2-3	CASSEGTPYTDTQYF	TGTGCCAGCAGTGAAGGGACTCCTTACACAGATACGCAGTATTTT
-	TRBD1	TRBV7-9	TRBJ2-1	CASSWDRGRYNEQFF	TGTGCCAGCAGCTGGGACAGGGGGCGGTACAATGAGCAGTTCTTC
-	-	TRBV4-1	TRBJ2-3	CASSPSQGTDTQYF	TGCGCCAGCAGCCCAAGTCAGGGGACAGATACGCAGTATTTT
few	-	TRBV7-5	TRBJ2-3	CARSPLGVREVDTQYF	TGTGCCAGAAGCCCGCTGGGGGTGCGGGAGGTAGATACGCAGTATTTT
-	-	TRBV18	TRBJ1-3	CASSPEFSGNTIYF	TGTGCCAGCTCACCAGAGTTCTCTGGAAACACCATATATTTT
-	-	TRBV27	TRBJ1-4	CASSLKGEINEKLFF	TGTGCCAGCAGTTTAAAGGGGGAGATTAATGAAAAACTGTTTTTT
few	TRBD1	TRBV30	TRBJ1-1	CAWSGTVNTEAFF	TGTGCCTGGAGCGGGACAGTGAACACTGAAGCTTTCTTT
-	TRBD2	TRBV27	TRBJ2-7	CASSFAGDIYEQYF	TGTGCCAGCAGTTTCGCGGGAGACATTTACGAGCAGTACTTC
-	-	TRBV5-1	TRBJ1-1	CASSHGQSNTEAFF	TGCGCCAGCAGTCATGGACAGTCGAACACTGAAGCTTTCTTT
once	-	TRBV27	TRBJ1-2	CASSQDLYLYTF	TGTGCCAGCAGCCAGGATCTTTACCTCTACACCTTC
-	TRBD2	TRBV6-5	TRBJ2-7	CASSYQIGTGGYEQYF	TGTGCCAGCAGTTACCAGATCGGGACGGGGGGCTACGAGCAGTACTTC
-	TRBD1	TRBV15	TRBJ1-3	CATSTGTSGNTIYF	TGTGCCACCTCGACAGGGACCTCAGGAAACACCATATATTTT
-	-	TRBV27	TRBJ2-7	CASSGTGAFEQYF	TGTGCCAGCAGTGGGACTGGCGCCTTCGAGCAGTACTTC